The entry that follows covers one T cell receptor beta chain sequence. Antigen unknown. Sequencing used immunoSEQ multiplex PCR; TCRdb keeps in-frame clones, though not all of them. The data show under 90,000 clones, 84% seen once. This CDR3 spans 14 amino acids. Trimming cost V 2 bases and J 3 bases; bases outside gene matches: 4. The germline CDR1 and CDR2 sequences are SGHRS and YFSETQ. The data stem from a study of OX40 agonist ivuxolimab in advanced cancers. Study overall: Three individuals attained partial responses, comprising one hepatocellular carcinoma case and two cutaneous melanoma cases.

Samples of blood were obtained at baseline, on cycle 4 day 1, and on cycle 7 day 1. Study results and caveats: The specificity for antigen of the expanded peripheral T cells was not determined.

This sequence joins TRBV5-1 and TRBJ1-1; 7 bases fit TRBD1. The sequencing used CD4+ or CD8+ T cells sorted from blood, collected in a trial of the OX40 agonist ivuxolimab. The clonotype was recovered from an adult with an advanced solid tumor such as melanoma, head and neck, liver or kidney cancer. The CDR3 is CASSFSGGDTEAFF. The CDR3 DNA follows: TGCGCCAGCAGCTTCTCAGGGGGGGACACTGAAGCTTTCTTT. The variable domain in full, with the rest retrieved from reference TRBV5-1 and TRBJ1-1, is KAGVTQTPRYLIKTRGQQVTLSCSPISGHRSVSWYQQTPGQGLQFLFEYFSETQRNKGNFPGRFSGRQFSNSRSEMNVSTLELGDSALYLCASSFSGGDTEAFFGQGTRLTVV.